This record covers a single T cell receptor (beta chain). This clonotype was detected many times. Its antigen is still unknown. Qualities for individual bases were not recorded, and no much larger clone is one base off. This entry is derived from a study of T cells in Graves' hyperthyroidism and ophthalmopathy (dated by TCRdb to between 2018 and 2020). Study-wide context: Peripheral blood samples were taken at initial diagnosis, before any treatment was given. Whether ophthalmopathy could be predicted prospectively was tested in an independent validation cohort made up of fewer than 20 hyperthyroidism patients plus 17 patients who later progressed to ophthalmopathy. In about 6 Graves' hyperthyroidism patients, the study also compared T-cell repertoires from thyroid tissue with T-cell repertoires from blood. To identify distinguishing TCR V-J signatures, a discovery cohort of about 95 patients was used, comprising 43 with Graves' ophthalmopathy and 57 with stable Graves' hyperthyroidism. The approximately 98 discovery patients were randomly divided into training and test sets at a 7:3 ratio. The paper reports TCR Vbeta CDR3 sequencing of 140 or so peripheral blood samples: approximately 41 ophthalmopathy, under 80 hyperthyroidism and around 17 progressor patients. After sampling, hyperthyroidism patients received methimazole starting at 30 mg daily, and ophthalmopathy patients received high-dose intravenous methylprednisolone.

TCR beta CDR3 regions were amplified from RNA transcripts. For the first round of RT-PCR on the TCR CDR3, the HTBI primer set was used together with the Qiagen OneStep RT-PCR kit. A second multiplex PCR round built the libraries, followed by size selection and purification. Libraries were sequenced paired-end with 100 bp reads on an Illumina HiSeq2000. The authors' analysis ran thus. SOAPnuke was used to process the raw data, with reads discarded if the reads contained adapters or uncalled bases, had a mean Phred below 15, or lacked an exact constant-primer or identifier match. COPE v1.2.5 was used to merge the high-quality paired reads, and each unique nucleotide sequence was defined as a clonotype. MiTCR v1.1 was used to align clonotypes to the IMGT TRBV, TRBD and TRBJ reference segments. Only V-J combinations with frequency above 0.0001, covering approximately 99% of repertoires, were analysed. A TCS score was defined as the ratio between F50 (clonal expansion) and ExV (chaos), using BLOSUM62-based TCRdist between CDR3 peptides within each V-J. Welch's t-statistics and random forest reduced 514 V-J features to 13, which were used in a naive Bayes classifier (R e1071). TCRdb reprocessing: public reads trimmed at Q25 with fastp, clones called with MiXCR, in-frame beta chains kept. Identical CDR3 proteins give one entry, which carries the most common genes and DNA. The V and J calls, along with clone size, are taken from TCRdb and not from the paper's own processing. The sample profile shows roughly 550,000 distinct CDR3 sequences; about 16% of them were found once. The ten most abundant clones make up approximately 30% of the sample.

General study outcomes and caveats: A 13 V-J signature model separated ophthalmopathy from stable hyperthyroidism, with around 88% sensitivity and 81% to 82% specificity in cross-validation and 80%/75% in testing. Most expanded thyroid clonotypes (frequency above 0.001) were also detected in blood, suggesting blood repertoires may reflect thyroid immune responses. In validation, the model predicted progression to ophthalmopathy a median of 6.5 months before onset, with about 67% sensitivity and roughly 72% specificity. No statistical method was used to set the sample size in advance, and investigators knew the group allocation.

Including cysteine and phenylalanine, the CDR3 has 13 amino acids. Of the read, only the CDR3 DNA is kept; its 39 bases are in frame from base 1. CDR1 and CDR2 (LNHNV, YYDKDF) derive from the germline V gene (reference sequence). V lost 5 bases and J lost 8 bases; the stretch between them is 15 bases long. Moderately to severely active disease, a Clinical Activity Score of at least 3, a NOSPECS grade of at least 4, and a duration under 3 months were present in ophthalmopathy patients. Exclusion was applied to patients with uncontrolled infections, other autoimmune diseases, pregnancy or lactation. Clinical symptoms, serum thyroxine and TRAb, thyroid ultrasound, and orbital computed tomography formed the basis for the diagnoses. Ficoll-Paque density gradient centrifugation was used to isolate PBMCs from 8 to 10 ml of fresh peripheral blood. Trizol reagent was used to extract total RNA, and RNA quality was then checked on an Agilent 2100 Bioanalyzer.

Specimen: blood. The rearranged segments are TRBV15 and TRBJ1-2; the D gene identity is not certain. This receptor was obtained from a woman aged 25-40 years with Graves' ophthalmopathy. CDR3 protein: CATSSIAVGGYTF. The DNA sequence follows: TGTGCCACCAGCTCGATTGCAGTCGGCGGCTACACCTTC.